This is a list of T cell receptor beta chains from one sample in a study of T cell repertoires in cytomegalovirus infection. These receptors have no identified antigens. MiXCR, run by TCRdb on the reads, gives a single entry per CDR3 protein. The profile shows 700,000 to 850,000 distinct CDR3 sequences, about 31% of them singletons. Here the sequenced sample was cultured CD8+ T cells from PBMCs, taken from culture after CMV antigen stimulation. These receptors originate from a human donor in good health (CMV status not recorded). Some clones in this sample may be carry-over from other donors' samples. The CDR3 runs from the conserved cysteine through the conserved F or W. A D gene is named only where the DNA matches it firmly. Only some rows state a clone size, as once, few, many or a class for expanded clones.

CDR3 | DNA | V | size | D | J
CASSLWGLGNQPQHF | TGTGCCAGCAGTCTTTGGGGGTTAGGCAATCAGCCCCAGCATTTT | TRBV27 | few | NA | TRBJ1-5
CASSRTMGTAGNTIYF | TGTGCCAGCAGTCGCACGATGGGGACAGCTGGAAACACCATATATTTT | TRBV28 | NA | TRBD1 | TRBJ1-3
CASNPGGVNEQYF | TGTGCCAGCAACCCGGGAGGGGTAAACGAGCAGTACTTC | TRBV7-9 | NA | TRBD2 | TRBJ2-7
CASSLGASGGATDTQYF | TGTGCCAGCAGCTTAGGCGCTAGCGGGGGGGCCACAGATACGCAGTATTTT | TRBV7-2 | many | TRBD2 | TRBJ2-3
CASSPDSPDSGNTIYF | TGTGCCAGCAGCCCAGACAGTCCAGACTCTGGAAACACCATATATTTT | TRBV7-9 | many | NA | TRBJ1-3
CATPSTDTQYF | TGTGCCACCCCGAGCACAGATACGCAGTATTTT | TRBV6-6 | NA | NA | TRBJ2-3
CASSLAGVTGEDTQYF | TGTGCCAGCAGCTTAGCGGGAGTGACAGGGGAAGATACGCAGTATTTT | TRBV7-9 | NA | TRBD1 | TRBJ2-3
CASSLEQTDTDTQYF | TGTGCCAGCAGCTTAGAGCAAACAGACACAGATACGCAGTATTTT | TRBV7-6 | few | NA | TRBJ2-3
CASSGQGHQPQHF | TGTGCCAGCAGTGGACAGGGGCATCAGCCCCAGCATTTT | TRBV6-5 | few | TRBD1 | TRBJ1-5
CASSMRQGDQPQHF | TGTGCCAGTAGTATGAGGCAGGGGGATCAGCCCCAGCATTTT | TRBV19 | few | TRBD1 | TRBJ1-5
CASSLVVALWAGGPHEQFF | TGTGCCAGCAGTTTAGTAGTAGCGCTATGGGCAGGGGGTCCCCATGAGCAGTTCTTC | TRBV12-3/TRBV12-4 | many | TRBD1 | TRBJ2-1
CASSLTDPRENIQYF | TGTGCCAGCAGCCTGACAGACCCGCGGGAAAACATTCAGTACTTC | TRBV6-2/TRBV6-3 | few | NA | TRBJ2-4
CASSRTGHQPQHF | TGTGCCAGCAGCCGGACAGGGCATCAGCCCCAGCATTTT | TRBV7-2 | many | TRBD1 | TRBJ1-5
CASSFKGLGSGELFF | TGTGCCAGCAGCTTCAAGGGCCTCGGGTCCGGGGAGCTGTTTTTT | TRBV5-5 | NA | NA | TRBJ2-2
CSARVGTSAGTDTQYF | TGCAGTGCTAGAGTCGGGACTAGCGCAGGCACAGATACGCAGTATTTT | TRBV20-1 | few | TRBD2 | TRBJ2-3
CASSFSPQGGEQFF | TGTGCCAGCAGTTTCTCGCCACAGGGAGGTGAGCAGTTCTTC | TRBV12-3/TRBV12-4 | few | NA | TRBJ2-1
CASSVRSGGAVGSDTQYF | TGTGCCAGCAGCGTAAGATCGGGGGGGGCCGTGGGCTCAGATACGCAGTATTTT | TRBV9 | NA | TRBD2 | TRBJ2-3
CASSYGGTGSTGELFF | TGTGCCAGCAGTTACGGCGGGACAGGGTCCACCGGGGAGCTGTTTTTT | TRBV6-5 | NA | TRBD1 | TRBJ2-2
CASSSFGWGRAATEAFF | TGTGCCAGCAGCTCGTTTGGATGGGGCAGGGCGGCCACTGAAGCTTTCTTT | TRBV7-2 | many | NA | TRBJ1-1
CASSPQNGGHEQYF | TGTGCCAGCAGCCCCCAGAACGGTGGTCACGAGCAGTACTTC | TRBV11-2 | NA | NA | TRBJ2-7
CASSPGINYGYTF | TGTGCCAGCAGCCCGGGGATTAACTATGGCTACACCTTC | TRBV7-9 | many | NA | TRBJ1-2
CSASLAGYQETQYF | TGCAGTGCTAGTTTAGCGGGGTATCAAGAGACCCAGTACTTC | TRBV20-1 | NA | TRBD2 | TRBJ2-5
CASSYSSGGPGELFF | TGTGCCAGCAGTTACTCGTCGGGTGGCCCCGGGGAGCTGTTTTTT | TRBV6-2/TRBV6-3 | NA | NA | TRBJ2-2
CASRGDRGGGTDTQYF | TGTGCCAGTAGGGGGGACAGGGGGGGGGGCACAGATACGCAGTATTTT | TRBV19 | NA | TRBD1 | TRBJ2-3
CASSAQQGPLFNTGELFF | TGTGCCAGCAGCGCCCAGCAGGGTCCCCTCTTCAACACCGGGGAGCTGTTTTTT | TRBV9 | NA | NA | TRBJ2-2
CASSYLGQESNGYTF | TGTGCCAGCAGTTACTTGGGACAGGAGTCCAATGGCTACACCTTC | TRBV27 | NA | TRBD1 | TRBJ1-2
CASSQDRLNTEAFF | TGTGCCAGCAGCCAAGACAGGCTGAACACTGAAGCTTTCTTT | TRBV3-1 | many | NA | TRBJ1-1
CASSPLGDYSNQPQHF | TGTGCCAGCAGCCCGCTGGGGGATTATAGCAATCAGCCCCAGCATTTT | TRBV7-9 | once | NA | TRBJ1-5
CASRAGPTYGYTF | TGTGCCAGCAGGGCAGGACCGACCTATGGCTACACCTTC | TRBV27 | few | NA | TRBJ1-2
CASSLGPQQGRRNTEAFF | TGTGCCAGCAGCTTGGGGCCCCAACAGGGGAGGAGGAACACTGAAGCTTTCTTT | TRBV5-8 | many | TRBD1 | TRBJ1-1
CASSHRGVSYNSPLHF | TGTGCCAGCAGTCATAGGGGGGTCTCCTATAATTCACCCCTCCACTTT | TRBV27 | few | NA | TRBJ1-6
CASSHVAGDEQYF | TGCGCCAGCAGCCACGTTGCAGGGGACGAGCAGTACTTC | TRBV4-1 | NA | NA | TRBJ2-7
CASRGDRGILNEKLFF | TGTGCCAGCAGGGGCGACAGGGGCATTCTTAATGAAAAACTGTTTTTT | TRBV6-6 | once | TRBD1 | TRBJ1-4
CSARDWGSGGPSNTGELFF | TGCAGTGCTAGAGATTGGGGTAGCGGGGGGCCCTCGAACACCGGGGAGCTGTTTTTT | TRBV20-1 | NA | TRBD2 | TRBJ2-2
CASSPGGRGSHTEAFF | TGTGCCAGCAGCCCAGGGGGACGGGGATCCCACACTGAAGCTTTCTTT | TRBV7-2 | NA | TRBD1 | TRBJ1-1